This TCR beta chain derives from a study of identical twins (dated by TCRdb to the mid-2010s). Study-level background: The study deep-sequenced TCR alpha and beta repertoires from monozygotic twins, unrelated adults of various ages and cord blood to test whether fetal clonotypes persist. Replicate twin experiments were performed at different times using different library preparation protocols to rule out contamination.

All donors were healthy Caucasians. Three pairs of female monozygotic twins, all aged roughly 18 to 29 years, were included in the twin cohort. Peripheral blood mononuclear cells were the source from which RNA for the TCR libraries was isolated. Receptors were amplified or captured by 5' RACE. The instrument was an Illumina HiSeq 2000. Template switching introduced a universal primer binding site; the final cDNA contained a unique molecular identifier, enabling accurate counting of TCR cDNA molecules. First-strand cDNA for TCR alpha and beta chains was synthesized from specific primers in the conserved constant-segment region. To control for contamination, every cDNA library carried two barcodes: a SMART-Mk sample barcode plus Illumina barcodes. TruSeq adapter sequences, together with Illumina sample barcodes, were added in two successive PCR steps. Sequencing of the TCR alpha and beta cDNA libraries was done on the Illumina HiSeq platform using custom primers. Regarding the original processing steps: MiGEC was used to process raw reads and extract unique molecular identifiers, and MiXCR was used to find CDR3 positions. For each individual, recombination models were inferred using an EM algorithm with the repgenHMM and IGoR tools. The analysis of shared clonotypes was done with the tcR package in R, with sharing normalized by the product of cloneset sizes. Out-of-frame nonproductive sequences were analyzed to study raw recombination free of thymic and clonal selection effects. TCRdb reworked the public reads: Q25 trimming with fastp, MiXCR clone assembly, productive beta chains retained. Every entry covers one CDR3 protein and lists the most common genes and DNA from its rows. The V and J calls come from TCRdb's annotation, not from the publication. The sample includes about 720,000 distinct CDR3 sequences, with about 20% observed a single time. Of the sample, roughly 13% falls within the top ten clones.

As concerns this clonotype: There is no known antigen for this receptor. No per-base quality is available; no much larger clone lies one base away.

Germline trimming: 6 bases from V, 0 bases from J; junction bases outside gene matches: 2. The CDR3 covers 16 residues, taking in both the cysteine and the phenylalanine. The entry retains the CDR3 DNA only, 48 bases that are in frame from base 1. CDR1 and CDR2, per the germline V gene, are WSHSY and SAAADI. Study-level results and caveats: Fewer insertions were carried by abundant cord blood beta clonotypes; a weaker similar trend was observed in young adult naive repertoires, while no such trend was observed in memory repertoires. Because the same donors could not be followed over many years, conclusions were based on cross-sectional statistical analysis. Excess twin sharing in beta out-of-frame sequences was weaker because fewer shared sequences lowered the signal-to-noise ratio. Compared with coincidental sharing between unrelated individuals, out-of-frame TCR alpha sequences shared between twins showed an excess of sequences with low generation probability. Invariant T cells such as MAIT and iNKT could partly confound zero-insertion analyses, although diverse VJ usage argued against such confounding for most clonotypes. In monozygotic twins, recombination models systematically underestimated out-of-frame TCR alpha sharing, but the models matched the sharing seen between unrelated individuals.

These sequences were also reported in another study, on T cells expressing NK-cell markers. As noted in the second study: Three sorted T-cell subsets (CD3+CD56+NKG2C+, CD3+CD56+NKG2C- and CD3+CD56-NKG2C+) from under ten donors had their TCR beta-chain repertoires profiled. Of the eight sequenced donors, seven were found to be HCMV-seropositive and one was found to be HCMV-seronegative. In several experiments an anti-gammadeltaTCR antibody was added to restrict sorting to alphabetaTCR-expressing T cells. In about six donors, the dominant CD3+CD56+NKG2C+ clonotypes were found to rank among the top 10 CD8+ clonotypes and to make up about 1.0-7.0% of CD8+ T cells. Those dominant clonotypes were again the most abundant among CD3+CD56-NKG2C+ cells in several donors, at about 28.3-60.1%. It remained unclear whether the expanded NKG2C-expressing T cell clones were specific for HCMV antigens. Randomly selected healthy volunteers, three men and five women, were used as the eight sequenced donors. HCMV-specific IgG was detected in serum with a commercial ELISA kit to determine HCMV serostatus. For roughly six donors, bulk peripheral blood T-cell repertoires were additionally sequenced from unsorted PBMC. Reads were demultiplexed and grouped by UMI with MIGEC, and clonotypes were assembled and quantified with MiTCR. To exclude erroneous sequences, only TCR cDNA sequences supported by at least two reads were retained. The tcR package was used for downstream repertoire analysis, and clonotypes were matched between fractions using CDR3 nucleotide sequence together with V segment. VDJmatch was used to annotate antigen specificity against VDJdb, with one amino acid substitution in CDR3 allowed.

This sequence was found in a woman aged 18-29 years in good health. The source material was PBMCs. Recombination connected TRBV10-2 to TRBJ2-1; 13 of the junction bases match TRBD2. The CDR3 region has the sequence CASSGTSGNSYNEQFF. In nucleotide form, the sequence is TGCGCCAGCAGCGGGACTAGCGGGAACTCCTACAATGAGCAGTTCTTC.